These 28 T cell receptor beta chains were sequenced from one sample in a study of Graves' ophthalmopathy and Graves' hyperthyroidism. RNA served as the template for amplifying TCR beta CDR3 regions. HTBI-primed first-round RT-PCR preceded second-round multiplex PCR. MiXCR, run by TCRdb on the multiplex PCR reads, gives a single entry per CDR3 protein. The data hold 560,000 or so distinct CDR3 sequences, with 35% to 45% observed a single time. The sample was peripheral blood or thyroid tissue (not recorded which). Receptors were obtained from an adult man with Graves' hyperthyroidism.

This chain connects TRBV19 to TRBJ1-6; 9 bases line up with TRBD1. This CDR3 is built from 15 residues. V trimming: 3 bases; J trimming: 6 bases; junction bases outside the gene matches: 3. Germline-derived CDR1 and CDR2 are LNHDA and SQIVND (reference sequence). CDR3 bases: TGTGCCAGTAGTATTGCGGGACAGGGTAATTCACCCCTCCACTTT. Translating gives CASSIAGQGNSPLHF.

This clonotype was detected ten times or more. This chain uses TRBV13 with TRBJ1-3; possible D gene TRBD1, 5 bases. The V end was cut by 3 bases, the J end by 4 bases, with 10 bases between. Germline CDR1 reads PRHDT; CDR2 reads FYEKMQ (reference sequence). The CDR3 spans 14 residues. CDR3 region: CASSFLQGGNTIYF. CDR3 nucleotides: TGTGCCAGCAGCTTTCTTCAGGGAGGAAACACCATATATTTT. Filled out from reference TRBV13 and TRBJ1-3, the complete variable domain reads AAGVIQSPRHLIKEKRETATLKCYPIPRHDTVYWYQQGPGQDPQFLISFYEKMQSDKGSIPDRFSAQQFSDYHSELNMSSLELGDSALYFCASSFLQGGNTIYFGEGSWLTVV.

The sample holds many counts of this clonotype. The CDR3 here is CASINGVGRNQPQHF. The DNA for the CDR3 is TGTGCCAGTATCAACGGGGTAGGAAGGAATCAGCCCCAGCATTTT. This chain connects TRBV19 to TRBJ1-5; D remains ambiguous. V dropped 7 bases and J dropped 4 bases, with 17 bases sitting between them. This CDR3 is built from 15 residues. Germline values: CDR1 LNHDA, CDR2 SQIVND (reference sequence).

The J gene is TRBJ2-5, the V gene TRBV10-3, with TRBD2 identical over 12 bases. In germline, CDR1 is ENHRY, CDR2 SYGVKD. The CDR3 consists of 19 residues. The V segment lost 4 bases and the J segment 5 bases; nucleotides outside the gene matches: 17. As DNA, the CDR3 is TGTGCCATCAGTGCTACCGATGTTCTACGGACTAGCGGGAAGGAGACCCAGTACTTC. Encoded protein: CAISATDVLRTSGKETQYF.

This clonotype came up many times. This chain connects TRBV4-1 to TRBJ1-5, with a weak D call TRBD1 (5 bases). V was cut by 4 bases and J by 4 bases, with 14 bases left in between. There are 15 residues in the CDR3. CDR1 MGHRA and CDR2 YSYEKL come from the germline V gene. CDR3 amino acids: CASSLLAQGNQPQHF. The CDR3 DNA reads TGCGCCAGCAGCCTCTTAGCCCAGGGTAATCAGCCCCAGCATTTT.

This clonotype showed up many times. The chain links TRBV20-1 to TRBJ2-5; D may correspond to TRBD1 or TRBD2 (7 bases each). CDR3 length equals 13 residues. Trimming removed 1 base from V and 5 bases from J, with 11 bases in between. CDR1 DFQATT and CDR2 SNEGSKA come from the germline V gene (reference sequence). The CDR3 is CSARGQGGETQYF. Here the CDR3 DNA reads TGCAGTGCTAGAGGACAGGGAGGGGAGACCCAGTACTTC.

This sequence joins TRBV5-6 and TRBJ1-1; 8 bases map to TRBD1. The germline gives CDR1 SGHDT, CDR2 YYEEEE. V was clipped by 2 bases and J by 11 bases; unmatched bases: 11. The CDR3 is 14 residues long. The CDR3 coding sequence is TGTGCCAGCAGCTTCCTTCCAGGGGGCTTGTATGCTTTCTTT. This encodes CASSFLPGGLYAFF.

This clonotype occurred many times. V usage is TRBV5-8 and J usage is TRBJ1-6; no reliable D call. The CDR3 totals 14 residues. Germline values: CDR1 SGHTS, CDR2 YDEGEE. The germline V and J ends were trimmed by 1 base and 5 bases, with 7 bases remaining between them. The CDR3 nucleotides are TGTGCCAGCAGCTTGCAACGGGATAATTCACCCCTCCACTTT. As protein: CASSLQRDNSPLHF.

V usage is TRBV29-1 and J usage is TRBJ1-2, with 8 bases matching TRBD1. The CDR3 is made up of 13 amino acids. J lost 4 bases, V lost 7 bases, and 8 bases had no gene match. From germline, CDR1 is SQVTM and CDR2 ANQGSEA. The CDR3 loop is CSADGQGSYGYTF. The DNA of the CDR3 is TGCAGCGCCGACGGACAGGGAAGCTATGGCTACACCTTC. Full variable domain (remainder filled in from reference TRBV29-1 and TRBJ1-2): SAVISQKPSRDICQRGTSLTIQCQVDSQVTMMFWYRQQPGQSLTLIATANQGSEATYESGFVIDKFPISRPNLTFSTLTVSNMSPEDSSIYLCSADGQGSYGYTFGSGTRLTVV.

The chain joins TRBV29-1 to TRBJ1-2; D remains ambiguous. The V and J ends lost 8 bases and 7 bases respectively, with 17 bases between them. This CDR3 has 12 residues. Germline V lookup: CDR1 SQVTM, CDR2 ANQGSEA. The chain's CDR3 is CSLERVEAGYTF. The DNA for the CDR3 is TGCAGCTTGGAGAGGGTGGAGGCTGGCTACACCTTC.

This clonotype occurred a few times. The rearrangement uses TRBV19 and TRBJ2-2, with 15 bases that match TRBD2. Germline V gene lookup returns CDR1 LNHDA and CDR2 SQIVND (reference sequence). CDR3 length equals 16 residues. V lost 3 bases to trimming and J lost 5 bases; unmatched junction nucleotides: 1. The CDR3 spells CASSIGLAGGTGELFF. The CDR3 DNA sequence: TGTGCCAGTAGTATCGGACTAGCGGGAGGGACCGGGGAGCTGTTTTTT. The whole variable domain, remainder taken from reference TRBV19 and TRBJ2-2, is DGGITQSPKYLFRKEGQNVTLSCEQNLNHDAMYWYRQDPGQGLRLIYYSQIVNDFQKGDIAEGYSVSREKKESFPLTVTSAQKNPTAFYLCASSIGLAGGTGELFFGEGSRLTVL.

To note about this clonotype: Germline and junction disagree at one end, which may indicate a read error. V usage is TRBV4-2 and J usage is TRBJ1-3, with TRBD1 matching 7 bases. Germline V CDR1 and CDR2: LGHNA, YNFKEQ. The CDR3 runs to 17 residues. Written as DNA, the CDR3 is TGTGCCAGCAGCCAAGATCTGGGCAGGGGGGGAGGAAACACCACATATTTT. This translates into CASSQDLGRGGGNTTYF.

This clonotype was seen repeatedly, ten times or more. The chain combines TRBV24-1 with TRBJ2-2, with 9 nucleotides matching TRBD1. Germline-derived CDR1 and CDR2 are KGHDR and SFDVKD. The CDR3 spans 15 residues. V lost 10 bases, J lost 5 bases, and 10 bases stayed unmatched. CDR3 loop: CATQVGQGFTGELFF. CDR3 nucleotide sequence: TGTGCCACGCAAGTGGGACAGGGATTTACCGGGGAGCTGTTTTTT.

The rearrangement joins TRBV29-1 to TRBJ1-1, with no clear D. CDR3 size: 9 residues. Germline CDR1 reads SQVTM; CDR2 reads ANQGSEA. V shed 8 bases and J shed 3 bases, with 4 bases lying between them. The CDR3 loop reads CSLDTEAFF. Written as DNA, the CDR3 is TGCAGCTTGGACACTGAAGCTTTCTTT.

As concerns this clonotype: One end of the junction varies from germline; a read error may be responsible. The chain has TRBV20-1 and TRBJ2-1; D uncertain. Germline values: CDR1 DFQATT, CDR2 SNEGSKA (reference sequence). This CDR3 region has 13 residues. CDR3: CSANTDPYNEQFF. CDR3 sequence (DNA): TGCAGCGCTAACACAGACCCGTACAATGAGCAGTTCTTC.

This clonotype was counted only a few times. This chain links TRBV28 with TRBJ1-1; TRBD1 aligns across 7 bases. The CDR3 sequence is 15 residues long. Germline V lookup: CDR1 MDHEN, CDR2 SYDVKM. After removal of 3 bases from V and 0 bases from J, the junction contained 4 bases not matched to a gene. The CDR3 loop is CASSFSTGMNTEAFF. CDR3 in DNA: TGTGCCAGCAGTTTTTCGACAGGGATGAACACTGAAGCTTTCTTT.

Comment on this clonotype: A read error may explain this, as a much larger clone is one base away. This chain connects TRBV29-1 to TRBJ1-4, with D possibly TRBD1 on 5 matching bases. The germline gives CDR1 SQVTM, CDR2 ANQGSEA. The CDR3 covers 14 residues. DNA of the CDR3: TGCGGCGTTCCCTCCGGGGGAGCTAATGAAAAACTGTTTTTT. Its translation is CGVPSGGANEKLFF.

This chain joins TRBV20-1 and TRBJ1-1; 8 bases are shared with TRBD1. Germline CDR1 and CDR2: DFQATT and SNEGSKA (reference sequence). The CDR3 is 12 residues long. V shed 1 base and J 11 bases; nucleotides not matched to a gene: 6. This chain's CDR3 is CSARADRDEAFF. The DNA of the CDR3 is TGCAGTGCTAGAGCGGACAGGGACGAGGCTTTCTTT.

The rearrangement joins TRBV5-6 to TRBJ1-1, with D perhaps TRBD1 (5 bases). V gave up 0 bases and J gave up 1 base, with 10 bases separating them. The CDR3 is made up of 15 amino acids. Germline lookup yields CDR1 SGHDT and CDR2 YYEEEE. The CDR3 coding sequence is TGTGCCAGCAGCTTGGGGGGCTATACGAACACTGAAGCTTTCTTT. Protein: CASSLGGYTNTEAFF.

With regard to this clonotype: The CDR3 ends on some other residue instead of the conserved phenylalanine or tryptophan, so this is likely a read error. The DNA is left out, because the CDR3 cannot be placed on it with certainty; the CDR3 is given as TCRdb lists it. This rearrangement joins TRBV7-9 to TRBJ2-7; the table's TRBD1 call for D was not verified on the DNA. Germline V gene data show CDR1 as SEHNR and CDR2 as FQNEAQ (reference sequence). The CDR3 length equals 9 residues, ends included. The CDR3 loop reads CASSPRRQG.

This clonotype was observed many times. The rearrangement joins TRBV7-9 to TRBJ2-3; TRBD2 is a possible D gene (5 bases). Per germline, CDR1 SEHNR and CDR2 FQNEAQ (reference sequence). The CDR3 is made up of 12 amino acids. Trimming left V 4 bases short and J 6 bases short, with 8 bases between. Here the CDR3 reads CASSSGMDTQYF. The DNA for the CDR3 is TGTGCCAGCAGCTCGGGAATGGATACGCAGTATTTT.

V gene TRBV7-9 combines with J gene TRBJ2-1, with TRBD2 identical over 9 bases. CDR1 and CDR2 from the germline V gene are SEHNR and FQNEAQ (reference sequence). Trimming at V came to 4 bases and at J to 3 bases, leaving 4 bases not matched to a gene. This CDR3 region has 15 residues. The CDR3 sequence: CASSSTSGFYNEQFF. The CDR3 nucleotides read TGTGCCAGCAGCTCAACTAGCGGGTTCTACAATGAGCAGTTCTTC.

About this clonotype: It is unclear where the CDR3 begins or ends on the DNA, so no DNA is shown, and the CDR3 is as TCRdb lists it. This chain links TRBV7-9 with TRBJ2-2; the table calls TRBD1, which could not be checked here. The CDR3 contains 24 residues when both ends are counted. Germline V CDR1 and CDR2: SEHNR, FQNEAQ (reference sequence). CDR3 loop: CASSPRTNRPYEQYFGPGTGELFF.

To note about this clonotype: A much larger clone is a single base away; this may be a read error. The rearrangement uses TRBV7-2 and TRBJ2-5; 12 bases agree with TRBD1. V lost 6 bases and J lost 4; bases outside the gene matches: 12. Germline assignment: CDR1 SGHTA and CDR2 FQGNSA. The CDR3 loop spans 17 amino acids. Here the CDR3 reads CASRPRDRGPIGETQYF. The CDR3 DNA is TGTGCCAGCAGACCCCGGGACAGGGGGCCAATAGGAGAGACCCAGTACTTC.

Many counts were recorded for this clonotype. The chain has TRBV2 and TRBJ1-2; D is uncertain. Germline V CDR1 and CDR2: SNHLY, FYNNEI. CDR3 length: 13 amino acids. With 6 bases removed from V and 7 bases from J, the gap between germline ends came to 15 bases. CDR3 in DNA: TGTGCCAGCAGGGAGACACCCGAAGGTGGCTACACCTTC. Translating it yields CASRETPEGGYTF. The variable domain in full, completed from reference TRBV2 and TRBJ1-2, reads EPEVTQTPSHQVTQMGQEVILRCVPISNHLYFYWYRQILGQKVEFLVSFYNNEISEKSEIFDDQFSVERPDGSNFTLKIRSTKLEDSAMYFCASRETPEGGYTFGSGTRLTVV.

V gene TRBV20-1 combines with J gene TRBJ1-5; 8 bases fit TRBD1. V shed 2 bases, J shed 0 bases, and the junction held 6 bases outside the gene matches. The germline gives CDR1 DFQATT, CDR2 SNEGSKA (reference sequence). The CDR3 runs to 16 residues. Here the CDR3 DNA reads TGCAGTGCTAGACGCTCGGGACAGGATAGCAATCAGCCCCAGCATTTT. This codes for CSARRSGQDSNQPQHF.

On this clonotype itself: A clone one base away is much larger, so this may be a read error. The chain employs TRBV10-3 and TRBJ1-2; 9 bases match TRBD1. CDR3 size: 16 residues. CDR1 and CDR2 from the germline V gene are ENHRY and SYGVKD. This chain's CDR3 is CASSRADRGSGFGYAF. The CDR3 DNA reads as TGTGCCAGCAGTCGAGCGGACAGGGGTTCGGGATTTGGCTACGCCTTC.

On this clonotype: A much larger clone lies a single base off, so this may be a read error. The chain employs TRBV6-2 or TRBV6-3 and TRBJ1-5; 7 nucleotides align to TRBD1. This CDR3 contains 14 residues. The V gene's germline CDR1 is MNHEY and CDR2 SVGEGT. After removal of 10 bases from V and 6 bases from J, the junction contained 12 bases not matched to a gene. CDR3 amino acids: CANRNRQGTQPQHF. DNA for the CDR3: TGTGCCAACAGAAACCGACAGGGCACTCAGCCCCAGCATTTT.